The present T cell receptor beta chain was sequenced within a study of early T cells in non-severe SARS-CoV-2 infection. Study overall: Chains were not paired, and sequencing was done on bulk RNA from unsorted whole blood. General study points: Clonotype matching in VDJdb favored anti-spike CD8 responses and did not capture private and CD4 specificities.

Unique molecular identifier tags were affixed to discrete cDNA molecules. TCRdb passed the 5' RACE reads through MiXCR, listing each CDR3 protein once. The sample holds about 98,000 distinct CDR3 sequences, more than 9.5% seen once. This CDR3 has 16 amino acids. Germline V gene lookup returns CDR1 GTSNPN and CDR2 SVGIG (reference sequence). Between the trimmed V and J ends, which lost 0 bases and 4 bases, there was a span of 15 bases. There are a few counts of this clonotype. Antigen specificity is unknown. The source material was whole blood. The chain recombines TRBV30 with TRBJ2-2; D is unresolved. This clonotype was sampled from an adult who was a healthcare worker with PCR-confirmed SARS-CoV-2 infection or an uninfected control (not recorded which). CDR3 sequence reads: CAWSVSDLSSTGELFF. Here the CDR3 DNA reads TGTGCCTGGAGTGTCTCGGATTTATCCTCCACCGGGGAGCTGTTTTTT. Based on the CDR3 plus reference TRBV30 and TRBJ2-2, the full variable domain is SQTIHQWPATLVQPVGSPLSLECTVEGTSNPNLYWYRQAAGRGLQLLFYSVGIGQISSEVPQNLSASRPQDRQFILSSKKLLLSDSGFYLCAWSVSDLSSTGELFFGEGSRLTVL.